Sequencing of this T cell receptor (beta chain) was carried out in a study of blood T cell repertoires in COVID-19. On the study more broadly: The samples span acute and convalescent COVID-19 from the United States, Italy and Spain.

Per the authors' pipeline: The authors estimated nucleated cell counts from reference gene primer amplification. The assay was immunoSEQ multiplex PCR, and TCRdb's table has in-frame clones only and misses some. The V and J calls and clone size are taken from that table; D and trimming were inferred from the DNA. The sample contains 86,000 or so clones, about nine tenths of which appear only once. Sequencing used peripheral blood. This TCR was sampled from a man in his forties or fifties with active or convalescent COVID-19.

Here the CDR3 DNA reads TGTGCCACCAGTGATTTGCTAACTAGCGGGGAGGATGAGCAGTTCTTC. This encodes CATSDLLTSGEDEQFF. The chain has TRBV24-1 and TRBJ2-1; 10 bases fit TRBD2. CDR3 size: 16 residues. V gave up 0 bases and J gave up 8 bases; unmatched junction bases: 6. CDR1 and CDR2 (germline): KGHDR, SFDVKD.